The table lists the clone carrying this T cell receptor (beta chain) with a few counts. No antigen is known for it. This specimen comes from a study of CD8 T cells in ankylosing spondylitis. Study outcomes and limitations: Matched ankylosing spondylitis synovial fluid reportedly contained a significantly enriched population of disease-linked clones. A number of the motif variants had already been described in reactive arthritis synovial fluid and blood.

V lost 6 bases, J lost 3 bases, and 12 bases stayed unmatched. Germline CDR1 and CDR2: DFQATT and SNEGSKA (reference sequence). This CDR3 is built from 15 residues. Using its own MiXCR run on the 5' RACE reads, TCRdb lists one record per CDR3 protein. The sample has 15,000 to 20,000 distinct CDR3 sequences, around 8% seen once. The chain uses TRBV20-1 and TRBJ2-3, with 7 bases lining up with TRBD2. The receptor was isolated from a male donor with ankylosing spondylitis or in good health (not recorded which). Material: blood. CDR3 in amino acids: CSALDAGELTDTQYF. CDR3 DNA sequence: TGCAGTGCATTGGATGCGGGGGAATTAACAGATACGCAGTATTTT.